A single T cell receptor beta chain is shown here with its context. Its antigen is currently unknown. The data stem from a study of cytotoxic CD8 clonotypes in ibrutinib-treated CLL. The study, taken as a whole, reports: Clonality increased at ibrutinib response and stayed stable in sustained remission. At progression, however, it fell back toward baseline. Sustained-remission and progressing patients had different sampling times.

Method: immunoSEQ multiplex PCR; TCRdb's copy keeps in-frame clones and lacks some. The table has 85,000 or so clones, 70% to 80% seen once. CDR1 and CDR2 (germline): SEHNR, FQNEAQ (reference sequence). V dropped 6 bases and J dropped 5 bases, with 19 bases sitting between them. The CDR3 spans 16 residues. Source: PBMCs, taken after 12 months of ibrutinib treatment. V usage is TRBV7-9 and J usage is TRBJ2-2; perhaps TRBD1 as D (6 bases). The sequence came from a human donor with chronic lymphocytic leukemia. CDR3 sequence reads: CASRTGGRYGTGELFF. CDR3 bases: TGTGCCAGCAGGACAGGCGGCCGGTATGGGACCGGGGAGCTGTTTTTT.